This T cell receptor beta chain was recovered during a study of early T cells in non-severe SARS-CoV-2 infection. Study-level findings and limits: Matching against VDJdb likely underestimated virus-specific expansions, favoring anti-spike CD8.

In this sample, this clonotype turned up many times. Its antigen is as yet unknown. Individual cDNA molecules were tagged with unique molecular identifiers. TCRdb fed the 5' RACE reads into MiXCR, producing one record per CDR3 protein. The sample carries 55,000 to 75,000 distinct CDR3 sequences, approximately 10% recorded once. CDR1 is MNHNY and CDR2 is SVGAGI in the germline V gene (reference sequence). With 4 bases removed from V and 1 base from J, the gap between germline ends came to 11 bases. CDR3 length: 14 amino acids. The chain couples TRBV6-6 to TRBJ2-7, with D perhaps TRBD1 or TRBD2 (5 bases each). Material for sequencing was whole blood. The receptor's source is an adult who was a healthcare worker with PCR-confirmed SARS-CoV-2 infection or an uninfected control (not recorded which). CDR3 DNA sequence: TGTGCCAGCAGTTGGGCGAGGGGTTCCTACGAGCAGTACTTC. Its translation is CASSWARGSYEQYF.